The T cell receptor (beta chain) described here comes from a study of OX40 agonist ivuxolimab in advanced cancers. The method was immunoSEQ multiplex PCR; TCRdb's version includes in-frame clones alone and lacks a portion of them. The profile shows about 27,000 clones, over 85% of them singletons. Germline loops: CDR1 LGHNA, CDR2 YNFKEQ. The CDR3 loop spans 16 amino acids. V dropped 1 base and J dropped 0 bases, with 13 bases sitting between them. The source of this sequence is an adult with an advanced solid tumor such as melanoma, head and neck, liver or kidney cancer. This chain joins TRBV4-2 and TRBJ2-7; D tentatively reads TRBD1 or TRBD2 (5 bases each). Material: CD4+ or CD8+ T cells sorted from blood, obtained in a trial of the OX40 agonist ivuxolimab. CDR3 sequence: CASSQGGWGSSYEQYF. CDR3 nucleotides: TGTGCCAGCAGCCAAGGGGGGTGGGGGAGCTCCTACGAGCAGTACTTC.